This T cell receptor beta chain was sequenced in a study of Ad26.COV2.S vaccination and SARS-CoV-2 variants. Study in general: Ad26.COV2.S given intramuscularly, once or twice 56 days apart.

Sequencing used immunoSEQ multiplex PCR; TCRdb keeps in-frame clones, though not all of them. The profile shows about 350,000 clones, roughly 90% of them singletons. There are 13 residues in the CDR3. V was cut by 4 bases and J by 8 bases, with 11 bases left in between. The germline V gene encodes CDR1 MDHEN and CDR2 SYDVKM. Treatment denoted: 15 to 20 received Ad26.COV2.S at low or high dose, single or two shots; a few received placebo; per-sample allocation not given. Day 63 after the first vaccine or placebo injection was the time point for sampling. Vaccine was an Ad26 vector expressing Wuhan-strain SARS-CoV-2 spike.

The sample in question was peripheral blood, obtained in a trial of Ad26.COV2.S vaccine versus placebo. The rearrangement joins TRBV28 to TRBJ1-4; D is possibly TRBD1 (5 bases). The receptor comes from a person aged 18-65 years who received the Ad26.COV2.S COVID-19 vaccine or a placebo. The CDR3 protein is CASSSAGREKLFF. The DNA for the CDR3 is TGTGCCAGCAGTTCCGCAGGGAGGGAAAAACTGTTTTTT.